These 32 T cell receptor beta chains came from one sample sequenced in a study of shared clonotypes between healthy human individuals. TCRdb keeps only in-frame clones here, not all; method: immunoSEQ multiplex PCR. Of about 2.1 million clones in the sample, roughly 91% were seen once. As defined, naive CD8 cells were CD45RO-negative and positively selected for CCR7, with terminally differentiated effector memory CD45RA+ cells excluded. Sequences were obtained from naive CD8+ T cells from PBMCs. These receptors originate from a young man in good health. Some clones in this sample may be carry-over from other donors' samples.

V usage is TRBV4-2 and J usage is TRBJ2-7, with D unclear. CDR3 length: 12 residues. Germline CDR1 and CDR2: LGHNA and YNFKEQ. The ends were cut back, 1 base at V and 6 bases at J, with 7 bases in the middle. CDR3 sequence reads: CASSQVRSEQYF. The CDR3 DNA sequence: TGTGCCAGCAGCCAAGTAAGGTCCGAGCAGTACTTC.

Worth noting for this clone: The identical CDR3 is also encoded by other nucleotide sequences in the sample. The chain combines TRBV28 with TRBJ1-5, with a possible D match to TRBD1 (5 bases). Germline assignment: CDR1 MDHEN and CDR2 SYDVKM. The CDR3 runs 12 residues. The V end lost 3 bases, the J end lost 7 bases, and 7 bases lay between the germline ends. As DNA, the CDR3 is TGTGCCAGCAGTTTGTGGGACCAGCCCCAGCATTTT. It translates to CASSLWDQPQHF.

V and J are TRBV27 and TRBJ2-7; D remains unclear. Germline V CDR1 and CDR2: MNHEY, SMNVEV (reference sequence). The V gene lost 10 bases and the J gene lost 6 bases, with 13 bases spanning the gap. This CDR3 has 11 residues. The CDR3 coding sequence is TGTGCCATAGGTCCTCCCGGCGAGCAGTACTTC. As protein: CAIGPPGEQYF.

The rearrangement uses TRBV28 and TRBJ2-1, with a possible D match to TRBD2 (5 bases). The V gene's germline CDR1 is MDHEN and CDR2 SYDVKM. The V gene lost 3 bases and the J gene lost 8 bases, with 23 bases spanning the gap. The CDR3 is 17 amino acids. CDR3 region: CASSFQRESLRRDEQFF. In DNA form, the CDR3 reads TGTGCCAGCAGTTTTCAGAGGGAGAGTTTAAGGAGAGATGAGCAGTTCTTC.

The chain couples TRBV10-2 to TRBJ2-2; 9 nucleotides align to TRBD2. The CDR3 extends over 14 amino acids. The V gene end was trimmed by 8 bases and the J gene end by 6 bases; junction bases not matched to a gene: 7. Germline V gene data show CDR1 as WSHSY and CDR2 as SAAADI. CDR3 amino acids: CASRGLASAGELFF. The CDR3 bases are TGCGCCAGCCGGGGACTAGCATCCGCCGGGGAGCTGTTTTTT.

The genes are TRBV10-2 and TRBJ2-5, with TRBD2 identical over 12 bases. The length of the CDR3 is 16 residues. The V segment lost 3 bases and the J segment 5 bases; nucleotides outside the gene matches: 7. Germline CDR1 reads WSHSY; CDR2 reads SAAADI. CDR3 sequence: CASSESSGRAIETQYF. Written as DNA, the CDR3 is TGCGCCAGCAGTGAATCTAGCGGGAGGGCCATTGAGACCCAGTACTTC.

This clone was picked up one time. This chain links TRBV9 with TRBJ2-3; the D call may be TRBD1 or TRBD2 (5 bases each). The CDR3 totals 15 residues. Per germline, CDR1 SGDLS and CDR2 YYNGEE. The V gene lost 4 bases and the J gene lost 6 bases, with 18 bases spanning the gap. The CDR3 sequence is CASSPQGGLMDTQYF. The CDR3 bases are TGTGCCAGCAGCCCGCAGGGCGGGTTGATGGATACGCAGTATTTT.

The rearrangement joins TRBV28 to TRBJ2-7; 10 nucleotides line up with TRBD1. The CDR3 runs 14 residues. Trimming at V came to 0 bases and at J to 6 bases, leaving 2 bases not matched to a gene. CDR1 and CDR2 (germline): MDHEN, SYDVKM. The CDR3 is CASSLWGTGAEQYF. CDR3 nucleotide sequence: TGTGCCAGCAGTTTATGGGGGACAGGGGCCGAGCAGTACTTC.

The chain has TRBV6-1 and TRBJ1-1; 7 nucleotides match TRBD1. Trimming removed 0 bases from V and 1 base from J; junction bases left unmatched: 8. This CDR3 comprises 17 residues. Germline V lookup: CDR1 MNHNS, CDR2 SASEGT. Here the CDR3 DNA reads TGTGCCAGCAGTGAAGCTGGGGGCAGGGGGTGGAACACTGAAGCTTTCTTT. Protein sequence: CASSEAGGRGWNTEAFF.

Note on this clone: Other nucleotide sequences from this sample produce the same CDR3. The gene calls are TRBV9 and TRBJ1-4; D is unclear. Germline V lookup: CDR1 SGDLS, CDR2 YYNGEE. Trimming shortened V by 3 bases and J by 0 bases, and 9 bases separated the two germline ends. The CDR3 extends over 15 amino acids. Here the CDR3 reads CASSAGTATNEKLFF. The CDR3 bases are TGTGCCAGCAGCGCCGGCACCGCAACTAATGAAAAACTGTTTTTT. Using reference TRBV9 and TRBJ1-4 for the parts outside the CDR3, the full variable domain is DSGVTQTPKHLITATGQRVTLRCSPRSGDLSVYWYQQSLDQGLQFLIQYYNGEERAKGNILERFSAQQFPDLHSELNLSSLELGDSALYFCASSAGTATNEKLFFGSGTQLSVL.

The gene calls are TRBV12-5 and TRBJ2-1; 9 bases fit TRBD1. Per the germline V gene, CDR1 is LGHNT and CDR2 is FRNRAP. The CDR3 has 15 residues. J gave up 7 bases and V 1 base, and 5 bases lay outside the gene matches. The CDR3 DNA reads TGTGCTAGTGGTTTGGGACAGGGGGTCAAGAATGAGCAGTTCTTC. Amino acid sequence: CASGLGQGVKNEQFF.

This chain connects TRBV6-5 to TRBJ1-1; D is unresolved. V was pared by 2 bases and J by 1 base, with 14 bases between. The CDR3 runs to 16 residues. Germline values: CDR1 MNHEY, CDR2 SVGAGI. The CDR3 here is CASSYTRQTSNTEAFF. CDR3 nucleotide sequence: TGTGCCAGCAGTTACACCCGGCAGACCTCGAACACTGAAGCTTTCTTT.

The rearrangement uses TRBV9 and TRBJ2-1; 8 positions match TRBD1. CDR1 is SGDLS, CDR2 YYNGEE, per germline. The CDR3 has 16 residues. V trimming: 4 bases; J trimming: 0 bases; junction bases outside the gene matches: 6. Written as DNA, the CDR3 is TGTGCCAGCAGCCTCTACAGGGGGAGCTCCTACAATGAGCAGTTCTTC. Amino acid sequence: CASSLYRGSSYNEQFF.

A word on this clone: This sample also contains other DNA sequences that code for the same CDR3. This chain links TRBV11-2 with TRBJ1-1; weak D call: TRBD1 (5 bases). Germline-derived CDR1 and CDR2 are SGHAT and FQNNGV. V gave up 5 bases and J gave up 2 bases, with 12 bases separating them. This CDR3 region has 14 residues. The CDR3: CASSPGGGNTEAFF. CDR3 in DNA: TGTGCCAGCAGCCCCGGGGGGGGAAACACTGAAGCTTTCTTT.

The J gene is TRBJ1-2, the V gene TRBV2, with D possibly being TRBD1 (5 bases). The V gene lost 9 bases and the J gene lost 2 bases, with 19 bases spanning the gap. The CDR3 consists of 15 residues. Per germline, CDR1 SNHLY and CDR2 FYNNEI. The CDR3 region is CASLKVMTENYGYTF. In DNA, the CDR3 is TGTGCCAGTCTTAAGGTTATGACAGAGAACTATGGCTACACCTTC.

The chain employs TRBV7-8 and TRBJ2-7, with TRBD2 matching over 7 bases. Trimming at V came to 3 bases and at J to 3 bases, leaving 8 bases not matched to a gene. Germline CDR1 SGHVS, CDR2 FQNEAQ. The length of the CDR3 is 15 residues. The CDR3 loop reads CASSFEAGSIYEQYF. The CDR3 region has the DNA TGTGCCAGCAGCTTTGAAGCGGGATCAATCTACGAGCAGTACTTC.

The gene calls are TRBV9 and TRBJ2-1, with unresolved D. Germline CDR1 and CDR2: SGDLS and YYNGEE. V lost 3 bases to trimming and J lost 5 bases, with 15 bases between them. The CDR3 has 15 residues. The CDR3 bases are TGTGCCAGCAGCGAGGACGGCCGTATTAACAATGAGCAGTTCTTC. Amino acids: CASSEDGRINNEQFF.

The genes are TRBV9 and TRBJ1-1; no clear D gene. CDR1 and CDR2 from the germline V gene are SGDLS and YYNGEE. The CDR3 covers 15 residues. Trimming cost V 4 bases and J 1 base, with 14 bases left between them. The CDR3 sequence: CASSPGRGQNTEAFF. CDR3 DNA: TGTGCCAGCAGCCCCGGCCGAGGTCAGAACACTGAAGCTTTCTTT.

The chain has TRBV7-9 and TRBJ1-1, with TRBD1 matching over 8 bases. The CDR3 runs 15 residues. The trim removed 5 bases at V and 3 bases at J, leaving 8 bases unmatched. Germline values: CDR1 SEHNR, CDR2 FQNEAQ (reference sequence). CDR3: CASSPGTGGDTEAFF. The CDR3 DNA is TGTGCCAGCAGCCCAGGGACAGGAGGGGACACTGAAGCTTTCTTT. The full variable domain, in which reference TRBV7-9 and TRBJ1-1 provide the parts outside the CDR3, is DTGVSQNPRHKITKRGQNVTFRCDPISEHNRLYWYRQTLGQGPEFLTYFQNEAQLEKSRLLSDRFSAERPKGSFSTLEIQRTEQGDSAMYLCASSPGTGGDTEAFFGQGTRLTVV.

V is TRBV27 and J is TRBJ2-7; D gene uncertain. V lost 7 bases to trimming and J lost 0 bases, with 4 bases between them. Germline values: CDR1 MNHEY, CDR2 SMNVEV (reference sequence). The CDR3 length is 11 residues. CDR3 sequence (DNA): TGTGCCAGCAAGGACTCCTACGAGCAGTACTTC. Residues: CASKDSYEQYF.

The chain carries TRBV7-9 and TRBJ1-2; 11 bases fit TRBD1. The CDR3 runs to 15 residues. Germline CDR1 and CDR2: SEHNR and FQNEAQ (reference sequence). V shed 4 bases and J 3 bases; nucleotides not matched to a gene: 4. The DNA for the CDR3 is TGTGCCAGCAGCTCCCCGGGACAGGGGGACTATGGCTACACCTTC. Translating gives CASSSPGQGDYGYTF. The full variable domain, rest sourced from reference TRBV7-9 and TRBJ1-2, is DTGVSQNPRHKITKRGQNVTFRCDPISEHNRLYWYRQTLGQGPEFLTYFQNEAQLEKSRLLSDRFSAERPKGSFSTLEIQRTEQGDSAMYLCASSSPGQGDYGYTFGSGTRLTVV.

J is TRBJ2-2 and V is TRBV14; 8 bases line up with TRBD2. Germline CDR1 reads SGHDN; CDR2 reads FVKESK. V lost 1 base, J lost 3 bases, and 7 bases stayed unmatched. This CDR3 comprises 17 residues. CDR3 loop: CASSQAGAGGYTGELFF. CDR3 DNA sequence: TGTGCCAGCAGCCAAGCTGGGGCGGGAGGTTACACCGGGGAGCTGTTTTTT.

The CDR3 region is CASSPLDPPPYGYTF. The CDR3, as DNA: TGTGCCAGTAGCCCCCTGGACCCCCCACCCTATGGCTACACCTTC. This sequence joins TRBV19 and TRBJ1-2; no clear D gene. Per the germline V gene, CDR1 is LNHDA and CDR2 is SQIVND (reference sequence). Between the trimmed V and J ends, which lost 6 bases and 4 bases, there was a span of 18 bases. The length of the CDR3 is 15 residues.

The rearrangement joins TRBV2 to TRBJ2-2, with TRBD1 matching over 12 bases. The CDR3 is 17 amino acids. Germline V gives CDR1 SNHLY, CDR2 FYNNEI. J lost 6 bases, V lost 7 bases, and 12 bases had no gene match. This CDR3 is CASKGDRGLSLAGELFF. The CDR3 DNA is TGTGCCAGCAAGGGGGACAGGGGGCTAAGTCTTGCCGGGGAGCTGTTTTTT.

This clone was found a few times. The sample holds other DNA sequences that translate to the same CDR3. The chain couples TRBV13 to TRBJ1-1, with D unresolved. Trimming removed 3 bases from V and 1 base from J, with 6 bases in between. Germline V CDR1 and CDR2: PRHDT, FYEKMQ (reference sequence). This CDR3 is built from 13 residues. This CDR3 reads CASSLGGNTEAFF. Here the CDR3 DNA reads TGTGCCAGCAGCTTGGGCGGGAACACTGAAGCTTTCTTT. The full variable domain, with the rest looked up from reference TRBV13 and TRBJ1-1, is AAGVIQSPRHLIKEKRETATLKCYPIPRHDTVYWYQQGPGQDPQFLISFYEKMQSDKGSIPDRFSAQQFSDYHSELNMSSLELGDSALYFCASSLGGNTEAFFGQGTRLTVV.

This rearrangement joins TRBV29-1 to TRBJ2-5, with 8 bases identical to TRBD1. The DNA end is more similar to TRBJ2-7, so the J call may be wrong. The CDR3 covers 13 residues. Germline CDR1 is SQVTM and CDR2 is ANQGSEA. CDR3 nucleotides: TGCAGCGCCGTGACAGGGGAAGGCTACGAGCAGTACTTC. It codes for CSAVTGEGYEQYF.

This chain links TRBV2 with TRBJ2-2, with 10 positions matching TRBD1. CDR3 length equals 15 residues. V was clipped by 5 bases and J by 2 bases; unmatched bases: 2. CDR1 and CDR2 (germline): SNHLY, FYNNEI. The CDR3 is CASSWTGGNTGELFF. CDR3 in DNA: TGTGCCAGCAGTTGGACAGGGGGTAACACCGGGGAGCTGTTTTTT.

CDR3: CASSHRSYNEQFF. The DNA of the CDR3 is TGTGCCAGCAGCCATCGGTCCTACAATGAGCAGTTCTTC. This sequence joins TRBV5-8 and TRBJ2-1; no firm D call. Between the trimmed V and J ends, which lost 4 bases and 1 base, there was a span of 6 bases. This CDR3 contains 13 residues. The germline V gene encodes CDR1 SGHTS and CDR2 YDEGEE.

V usage is TRBV28 and J usage is TRBJ2-5; D remains unclear. V gave up 6 bases and J gave up 3 bases, with 17 bases separating them. Germline lookup yields CDR1 MDHEN and CDR2 SYDVKM. The CDR3 length is 15 residues. CDR3 in amino acids: CASRYYDHPKETQYF. In DNA, the CDR3 is TGTGCCAGCAGGTATTACGACCATCCTAAAGAGACCCAGTACTTC.

V usage is TRBV7-9 and J usage is TRBJ2-1, with 8 nucleotides matching TRBD2. This CDR3 has 18 amino acids. The trim removed 5 bases at V and 5 bases at J, leaving 17 bases unmatched. Germline values: CDR1 SEHNR, CDR2 FQNEAQ (reference sequence). DNA for the CDR3: TGTGCCAGCAGCCACCAGAGGTCCACTAGCGGACCTCACAATGAGCAGTTCTTC. Its translation is CASSHQRSTSGPHNEQFF.

The V call is TRBV27, the J call TRBJ2-7; 11 bases match TRBD2. The J segment lost 1 base and the V segment lost 6 bases, leaving 5 bases of the junction unmatched. Germline V gene lookup returns CDR1 MNHEY and CDR2 SMNVEV (reference sequence). The CDR3 has 15 amino acids. The CDR3 DNA is TGTGCCAGCAGGGTGCTAGCGGGAGGATCCTACGAGCAGTACTTC. Its translation is CASRVLAGGSYEQYF.

The rearrangement links TRBV6-6 to TRBJ1-5, with unresolved D. This CDR3 comprises 15 residues. The V gene lost 0 bases and the J gene lost 7 bases, with 13 bases spanning the gap. Germline V gives CDR1 MNHNY, CDR2 SVGAGI (reference sequence). Written as DNA, the CDR3 is TGTGCCAGCAGTTACTCGCGGGAGGGCGGACAGCCCCAGCATTTT. Its translation is CASSYSREGGQPQHF.